This T cell receptor (beta chain) was identified during a study of CD8+ T cells in alopecia areata. Whole-study context: Donors of skin were C3H/HeJ mice aged roughly 6-12 months with spontaneous alopecia, and recipients were roughly 6-10-week-old female C3H/HeJ mice. Findings and limits, study-wide: Patients displayed less clarity in TCR sharing than mice, a finding possibly related to HLA. Among the cells sequenced in scalp samples are also the resident alphabeta T cells of normal skin.

J was trimmed by 0 bases and V by 3 bases; bases with no gene match: 1. There are 15 residues in the CDR3. CDR1 LGHDT and CDR2 YNNKQL come from the germline V gene (reference sequence). As for this clone: Its specificity is not known. The germline and genes are mouse ones. The read ends 4 residues before the CDR3 terminus; that terminus is restored from the germline J gene.

Following extraction, RNA underwent reverse transcription to cDNA, which served as the sequencing template. The table came from immunoSEQ multiplex PCR; TCRdb's copy has only in-frame clones and leaves some out. The repertoire consists of about 270,000 clones, none detected only once. CD4, CD8alpha, NKG2D, NKG2ACE and other markers guided sorting of pooled cutaneous lymph node cells. The chain carries TRBV4 and TRBJ2-2; 7 bases map to TRBD2. The TCR was taken from a C3H/HeJ mouse with alopecia areata. The strain's MHC haplotype is H2-k. Sequencing was done on a sample of CD4+ T cells sorted from a lymph node. Incomplete CDR3 DNA: TGTGCCAGCAGCTACCTGGGGGCAAACACCGGG. Its translation: CASSYLGANTG. The CDR3, in full, reads CASSYLGANTGQLYF.